Listed here is a single T cell receptor beta chain. Its antigen remains unidentified. The CDR3 has 13 residues. Trimming pared 1 base from V and 7 bases from J, leaving 9 bases between. Germline CDR1 is SGDLS and CDR2 is YYNGEE. This sample stems from a study of cytomegalovirus exposure and HLA in healthy donors. Broader study findings: Across donors, most TCRs were seen rarely, yet some public ones were widespread. Confirmation in vitro established that three CMV-associated chains were specific for CMV antigens. A later analysis linked a missense DCLRE1C variant to TCR beta V- and J-gene trimming.

Primers included in the PCR were 60 Vbeta and 13 Jbeta primers. Produced via immunoSEQ multiplex PCR; TCRdb's table is partial and in-frame only. The sample shows under 200,000 clones, 70% to 80% of them seen only once. Sequencing was performed on PBMCs. This chain uses TRBV9 with TRBJ1-3; D gene unclear. The TCR sequence derives from a middle-aged woman in good health and CMV-seronegative. The CDR3: CASSVRAGNTIYF. The CDR3 coding sequence is TGTGCCAGCAGCGTAAGGGCGGGGAACACCATATATTTT.